This paragraph covers one T cell receptor beta chain sequence. Its antigen is not identified. The CDR3 has 14 residues. From germline, CDR1 is KGHDR and CDR2 SFDVKD. V gave up 4 bases and J gave up 5 bases; unmatched junction bases: 6. Using RNA transcripts as the source, TCR beta CDR3 regions were amplified. HTBI primers were employed in a first-round RT-PCR of the TCR CDR3. MiXCR was run by TCRdb on the multiplex PCR reads, yielding one entry per CDR3 protein. The sample gives about 400,000 distinct CDR3 sequences, over 13% of which show up once; 25% to 30% is in the top ten. The sample is drawn from a study of T cells in Graves' hyperthyroidism and ophthalmopathy. Broader study findings: Most thyroid clonotypes expanded above 0.001 were also detected in blood.

Exclusion followed for patients with uncontrolled infection, other autoimmune disease, pregnancy or lactation. Using 10 ml of fresh peripheral blood, PBMCs were prepared. Sequencing was carried out using blood. The V call is TRBV24-1, the J call TRBJ1-2; 7 bases fit TRBD1. This TCR derives from a man aged 45-65 years with Graves' ophthalmopathy. The CDR3 loop is CATSDPGQRYGYTF. CDR3 sequence (DNA): TGTGCCACCAGTGACCCGGGACAGCGATATGGCTACACCTTC.